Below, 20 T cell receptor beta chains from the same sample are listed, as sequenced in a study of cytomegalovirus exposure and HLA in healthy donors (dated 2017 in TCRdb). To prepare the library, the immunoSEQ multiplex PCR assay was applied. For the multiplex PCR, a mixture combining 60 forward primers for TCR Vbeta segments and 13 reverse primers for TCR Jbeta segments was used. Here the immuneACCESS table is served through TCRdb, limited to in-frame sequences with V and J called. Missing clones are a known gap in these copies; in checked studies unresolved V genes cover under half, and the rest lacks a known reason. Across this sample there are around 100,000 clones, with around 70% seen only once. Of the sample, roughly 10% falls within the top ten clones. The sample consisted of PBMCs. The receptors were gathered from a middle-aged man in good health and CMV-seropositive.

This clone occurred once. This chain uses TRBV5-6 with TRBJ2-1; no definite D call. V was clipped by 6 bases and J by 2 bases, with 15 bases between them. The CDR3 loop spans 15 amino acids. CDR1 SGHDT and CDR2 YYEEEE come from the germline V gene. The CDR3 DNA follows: TGTGCCAGCATTACTCTGTCCACTACCTACAATGAGCAGTTCTTC. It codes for CASITLSTTYNEQFF.

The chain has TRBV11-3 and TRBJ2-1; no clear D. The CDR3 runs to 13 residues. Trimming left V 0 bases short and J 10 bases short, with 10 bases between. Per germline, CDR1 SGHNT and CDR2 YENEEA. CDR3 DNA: TGTGCCAGCAGCTTAGATCCCGTAAGCGAGCAGTTCTTC. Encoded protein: CASSLDPVSEQFF.

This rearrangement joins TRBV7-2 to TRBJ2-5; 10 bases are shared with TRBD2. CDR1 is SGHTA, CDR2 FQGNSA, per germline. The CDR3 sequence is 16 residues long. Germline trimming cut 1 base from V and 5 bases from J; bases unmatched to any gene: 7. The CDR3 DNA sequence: TGTGCCAGCAGCTTAGACCCTAGCGGGAGTTTGGAGACCCAGTACTTC. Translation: CASSLDPSGSLETQYF.

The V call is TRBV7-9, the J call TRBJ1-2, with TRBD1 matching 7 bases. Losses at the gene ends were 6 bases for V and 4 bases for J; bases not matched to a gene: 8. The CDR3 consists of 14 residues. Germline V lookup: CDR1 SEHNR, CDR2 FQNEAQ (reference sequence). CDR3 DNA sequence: TGTGCCAGCAGTTCAGGGGGTCACAGCTATGGCTACACCTTC. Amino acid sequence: CASSSGGHSYGYTF. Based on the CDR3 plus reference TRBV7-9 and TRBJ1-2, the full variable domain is DTGVSQNPRHKITKRGQNVTFRCDPISEHNRLYWYRQTLGQGPEFLTYFQNEAQLEKSRLLSDRFSAERPKGSFSTLEIQRTEQGDSAMYLCASSSGGHSYGYTFGSGTRLTVV.

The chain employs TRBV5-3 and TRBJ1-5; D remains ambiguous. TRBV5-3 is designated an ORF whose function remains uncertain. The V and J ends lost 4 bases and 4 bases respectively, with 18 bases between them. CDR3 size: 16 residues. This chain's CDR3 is CARSASGIDRNQPQHF. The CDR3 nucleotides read TGTGCCAGAAGCGCCTCCGGGATAGATAGGAATCAGCCCCAGCATTTT.

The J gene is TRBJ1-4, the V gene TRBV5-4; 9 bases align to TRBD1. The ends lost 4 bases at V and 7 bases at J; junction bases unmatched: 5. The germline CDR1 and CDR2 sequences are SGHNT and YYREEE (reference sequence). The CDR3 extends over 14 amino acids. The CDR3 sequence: CASSPGQGGEKLFF. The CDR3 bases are TGTGCCAGCAGCCCGGGACAGGGTGGTGAAAAACTGTTTTTT.

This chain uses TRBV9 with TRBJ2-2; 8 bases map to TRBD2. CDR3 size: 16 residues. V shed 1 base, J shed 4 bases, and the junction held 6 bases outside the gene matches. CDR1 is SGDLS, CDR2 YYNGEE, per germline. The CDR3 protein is CASSVTSGRLTGELFF. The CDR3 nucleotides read TGTGCCAGCAGCGTAACCAGCGGGAGACTCACCGGGGAGCTGTTTTTT.

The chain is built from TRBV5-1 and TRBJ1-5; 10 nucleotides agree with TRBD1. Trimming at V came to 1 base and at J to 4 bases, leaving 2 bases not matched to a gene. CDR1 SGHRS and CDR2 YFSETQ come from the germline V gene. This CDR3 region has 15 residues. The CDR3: CASSLMGQGNQPQHF. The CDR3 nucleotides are TGCGCCAGCAGCTTGATGGGACAGGGGAATCAGCCCCAGCATTTT.

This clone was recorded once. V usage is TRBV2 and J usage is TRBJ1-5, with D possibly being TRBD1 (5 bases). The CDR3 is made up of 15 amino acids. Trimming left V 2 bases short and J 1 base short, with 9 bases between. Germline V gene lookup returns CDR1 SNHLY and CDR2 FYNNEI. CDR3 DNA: TGTGCCAGCAGTGAAAGGGGCATCAGCAATCAGCCCCAGCATTTT. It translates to CASSERGISNQPQHF.

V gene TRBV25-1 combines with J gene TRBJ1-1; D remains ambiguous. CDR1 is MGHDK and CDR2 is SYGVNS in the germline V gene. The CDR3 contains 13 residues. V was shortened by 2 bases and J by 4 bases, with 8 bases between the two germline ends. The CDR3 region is CASSEGGVTEAFF. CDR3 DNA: TGTGCCAGCAGTGAAGGAGGTGTCACTGAAGCTTTCTTT.

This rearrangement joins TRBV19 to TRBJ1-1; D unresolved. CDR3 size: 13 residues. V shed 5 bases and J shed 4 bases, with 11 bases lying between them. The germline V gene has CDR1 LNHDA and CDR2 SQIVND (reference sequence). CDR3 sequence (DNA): TGTGCCAGTAGTTTATTAGGCGGCACTGAAGCTTTCTTT. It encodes CASSLLGGTEAFF.

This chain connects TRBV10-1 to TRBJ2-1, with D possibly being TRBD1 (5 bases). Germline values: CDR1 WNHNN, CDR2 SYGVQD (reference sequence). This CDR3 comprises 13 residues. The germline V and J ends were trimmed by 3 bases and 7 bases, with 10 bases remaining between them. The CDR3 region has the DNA TGCGCCAGCAGTGACAGGGCTAAAAATGAGCAGTTCTTC. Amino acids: CASSDRAKNEQFF.

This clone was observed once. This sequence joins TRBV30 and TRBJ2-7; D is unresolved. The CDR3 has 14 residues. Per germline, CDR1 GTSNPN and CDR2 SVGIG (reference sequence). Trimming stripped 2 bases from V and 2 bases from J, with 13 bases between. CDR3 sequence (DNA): TGTGCCTGGAGTCGCACTTCTATCGCCTACGAGCAGTACTTC. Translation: CAWSRTSIAYEQYF.

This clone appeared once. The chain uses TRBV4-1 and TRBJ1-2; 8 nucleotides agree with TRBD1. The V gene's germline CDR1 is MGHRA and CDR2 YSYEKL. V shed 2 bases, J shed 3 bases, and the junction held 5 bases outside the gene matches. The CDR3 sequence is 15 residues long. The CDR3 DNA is TGCGCCAGCAGCCAAAGCAGGGGGCTGGACTATGGCTACACCTTC. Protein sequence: CASSQSRGLDYGYTF.

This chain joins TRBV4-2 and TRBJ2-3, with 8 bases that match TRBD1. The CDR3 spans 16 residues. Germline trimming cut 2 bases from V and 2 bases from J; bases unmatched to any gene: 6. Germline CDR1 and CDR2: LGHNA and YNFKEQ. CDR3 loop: CASSQSDRDFTDTQYF. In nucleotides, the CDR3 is TGTGCCAGCAGCCAATCGGACAGGGACTTCACAGATACGCAGTATTTT.

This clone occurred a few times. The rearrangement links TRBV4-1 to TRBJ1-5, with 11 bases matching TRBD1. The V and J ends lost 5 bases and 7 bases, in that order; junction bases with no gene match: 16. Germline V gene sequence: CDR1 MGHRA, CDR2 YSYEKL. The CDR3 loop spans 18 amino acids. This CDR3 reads CASSAHRPGTGGLQPQHF. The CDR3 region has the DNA TGCGCCAGCAGCGCACATCGGCCCGGGACAGGGGGTTTACAGCCCCAGCATTTT.

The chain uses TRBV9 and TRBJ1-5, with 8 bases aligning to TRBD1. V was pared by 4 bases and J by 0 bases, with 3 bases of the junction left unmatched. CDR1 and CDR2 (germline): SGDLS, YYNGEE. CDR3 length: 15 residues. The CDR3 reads CASSKTGDSNQPQHF. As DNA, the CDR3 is TGTGCCAGCAGCAAGACAGGGGATAGCAATCAGCCCCAGCATTTT.

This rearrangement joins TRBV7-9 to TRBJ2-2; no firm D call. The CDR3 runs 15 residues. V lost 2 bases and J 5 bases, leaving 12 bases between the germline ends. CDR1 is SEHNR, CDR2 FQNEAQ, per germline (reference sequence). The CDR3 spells CASSLIPSRTGELFF. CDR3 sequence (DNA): TGTGCCAGCAGCTTAATTCCCTCGAGGACCGGGGAGCTGTTTTTT.

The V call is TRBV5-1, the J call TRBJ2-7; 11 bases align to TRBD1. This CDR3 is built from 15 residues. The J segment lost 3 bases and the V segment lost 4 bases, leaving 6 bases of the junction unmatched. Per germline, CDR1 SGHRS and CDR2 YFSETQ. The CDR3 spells CASSIGTGGVYEQYF. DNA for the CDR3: TGCGCCAGCAGCATTGGGACAGGGGGGGTCTACGAGCAGTACTTC.

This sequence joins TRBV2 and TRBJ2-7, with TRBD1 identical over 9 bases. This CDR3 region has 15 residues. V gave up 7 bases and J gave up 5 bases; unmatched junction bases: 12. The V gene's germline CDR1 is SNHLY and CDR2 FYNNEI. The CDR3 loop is CASIPRDRATHEQYF. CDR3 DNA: TGTGCCAGCATCCCTCGGGACAGGGCGACCCACGAGCAGTACTTC. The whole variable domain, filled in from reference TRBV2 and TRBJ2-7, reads EPEVTQTPSHQVTQMGQEVILRCVPISNHLYFYWYRQILGQKVEFLVSFYNNEISEKSEIFDDQFSVERPDGSNFTLKIRSTKLEDSAMYFCASIPRDRATHEQYFGPGTRLTVT.